This T cell receptor (beta chain) was obtained from a study of OX40 agonist ivuxolimab in advanced cancers. Remarks on this clone: Its antigen is currently unknown.

V lost 5 bases and J lost 6, with 13 bases in between. This CDR3 has 13 amino acids. The germline V gene has CDR1 ENHRY and CDR2 SYGVKD. Overall study findings and caveats: CD4+ and CD8+ blood T cells expanded clonally by week 6 at 0.1 to 3.0 mg/kg.

Some clones are missing from TCRdb's copy, which holds only in-frame ones; the method was immunoSEQ multiplex PCR. The sample lists under 50,000 clones; around 80% were seen once. The sample here was CD4+ or CD8+ T cells sorted from blood, taken in a trial of the OX40 agonist ivuxolimab. The chain couples TRBV10-3 to TRBJ1-1; possible D gene TRBD1, 6 bases. The receptor was isolated from an adult with an advanced solid tumor such as melanoma, head and neck, liver or kidney cancer. The CDR3 here is CAISKTGDSEAFF. CDR3 sequence (DNA): TGTGCCATCAGTAAGACAGGCGACTCTGAAGCTTTCTTT.